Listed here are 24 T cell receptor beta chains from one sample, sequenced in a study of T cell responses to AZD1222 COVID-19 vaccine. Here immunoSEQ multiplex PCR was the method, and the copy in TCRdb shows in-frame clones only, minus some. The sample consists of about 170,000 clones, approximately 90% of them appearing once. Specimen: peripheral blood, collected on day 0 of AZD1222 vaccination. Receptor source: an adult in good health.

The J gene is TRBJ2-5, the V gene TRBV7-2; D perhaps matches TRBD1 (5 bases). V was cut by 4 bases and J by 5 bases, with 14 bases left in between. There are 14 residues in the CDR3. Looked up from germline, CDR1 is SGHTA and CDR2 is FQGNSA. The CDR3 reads CASSWILGVETQYF. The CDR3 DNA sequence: TGTGCCAGCAGCTGGATCCTAGGGGTCGAGACCCAGTACTTC.

The CDR3 sequence is CASSQQQGYEQYF. DNA of the CDR3: TGCGCCAGCAGCCAACAACAGGGCTACGAGCAGTACTTC. The chain has TRBV4-3 and TRBJ2-7; TRBD1 is a possible D gene (6 bases). Germline CDR1 LGHNA, CDR2 YSLEER. The V gene lost 2 bases and the J gene lost 3 bases, with 8 bases spanning the gap. This CDR3 has 13 residues.

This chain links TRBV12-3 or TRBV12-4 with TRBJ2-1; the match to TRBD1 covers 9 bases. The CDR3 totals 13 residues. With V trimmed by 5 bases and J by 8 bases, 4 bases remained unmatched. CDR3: CASSPGQGDEQFF. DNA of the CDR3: TGTGCCAGCAGTCCGGGACAGGGAGATGAGCAGTTCTTC.

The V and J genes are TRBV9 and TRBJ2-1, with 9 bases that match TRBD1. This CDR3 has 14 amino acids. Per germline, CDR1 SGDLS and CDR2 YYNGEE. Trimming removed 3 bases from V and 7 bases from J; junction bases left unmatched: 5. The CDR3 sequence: CASSEGQGRNEQFF. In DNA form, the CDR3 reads TGTGCCAGCAGCGAAGGACAGGGGCGGAATGAGCAGTTCTTC.

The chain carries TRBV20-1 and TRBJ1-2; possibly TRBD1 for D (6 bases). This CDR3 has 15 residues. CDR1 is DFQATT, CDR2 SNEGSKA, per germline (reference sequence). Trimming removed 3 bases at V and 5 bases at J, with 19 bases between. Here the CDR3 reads CSASLGSGAKYGYTF. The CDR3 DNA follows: TGCAGTGCTAGTCTTGGTTCGGGGGCGAAGTATGGCTACACCTTC.

The CDR3 DNA follows: TGTGCCAGCAGCCGGACCCAGACCTACGAGCAGTACTTC. This gives the protein CASSRTQTYEQYF. The gene calls are TRBV11-2 and TRBJ2-7, with no clear D. The CDR3 length is 13 residues. Between the trimmed V and J ends, which lost 5 bases and 2 bases, there was a span of 10 bases. Germline CDR1 and CDR2: SGHAT and FQNNGV.

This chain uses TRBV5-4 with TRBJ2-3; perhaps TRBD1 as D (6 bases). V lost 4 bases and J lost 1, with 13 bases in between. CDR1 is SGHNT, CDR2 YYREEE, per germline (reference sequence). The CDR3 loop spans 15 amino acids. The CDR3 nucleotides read TGTGCCAGCAGCCAGGGGCGACCCCGCACAGATACGCAGTATTTT. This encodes CASSQGRPRTDTQYF.

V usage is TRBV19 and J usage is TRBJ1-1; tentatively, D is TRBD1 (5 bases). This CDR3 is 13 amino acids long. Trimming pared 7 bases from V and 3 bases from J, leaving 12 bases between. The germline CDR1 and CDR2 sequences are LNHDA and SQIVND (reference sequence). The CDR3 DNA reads TGTGCCAGTAATTTTGCGGGGGACACTGAAGCTTTCTTT. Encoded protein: CASNFAGDTEAFF.

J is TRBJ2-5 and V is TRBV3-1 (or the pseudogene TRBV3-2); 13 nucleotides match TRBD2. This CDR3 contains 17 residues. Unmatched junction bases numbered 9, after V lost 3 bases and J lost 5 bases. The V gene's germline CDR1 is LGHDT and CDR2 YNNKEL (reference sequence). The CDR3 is CASSHLLAGGPGETQYF. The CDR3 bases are TGTGCCAGCAGCCATTTACTAGCGGGGGGGCCCGGCGAGACCCAGTACTTC.

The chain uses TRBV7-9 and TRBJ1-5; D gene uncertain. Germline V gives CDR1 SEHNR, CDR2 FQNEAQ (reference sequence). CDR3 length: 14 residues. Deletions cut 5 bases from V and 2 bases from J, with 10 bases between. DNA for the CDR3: TGTGCCAGCAGCCCTCTGGCCGGCAATCAGCCCCAGCATTTT. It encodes CASSPLAGNQPQHF.

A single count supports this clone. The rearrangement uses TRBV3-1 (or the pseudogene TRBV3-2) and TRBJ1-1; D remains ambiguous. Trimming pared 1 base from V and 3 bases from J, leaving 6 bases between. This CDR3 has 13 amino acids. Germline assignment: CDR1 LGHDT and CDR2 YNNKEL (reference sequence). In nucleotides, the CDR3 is TGTGCCAGCAGCCAAGTTGGTTACACTGAAGCTTTCTTT. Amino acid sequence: CASSQVGYTEAFF.

The CDR3 DNA is TGTGCCAGCAGCCTAGGACGTACGAACACCGGGGAGCTGTTTTTT. Translation gives CASSLGRTNTGELFF. The chain is built from TRBV7-2 and TRBJ2-2, with D unresolved. Germline V gene data show CDR1 as SGHTA and CDR2 as FQGNSA. CDR3 length equals 15 residues. Deletions cut 5 bases from V and 0 bases from J, with 10 bases between.

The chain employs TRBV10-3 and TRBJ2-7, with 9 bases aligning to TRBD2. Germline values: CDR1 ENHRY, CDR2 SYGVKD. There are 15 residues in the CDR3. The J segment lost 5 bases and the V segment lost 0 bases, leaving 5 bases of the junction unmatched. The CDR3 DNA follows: TGTGCCATCAGTGAGTCCGGCGGGGGGGCCCACGAGCAGTACTTC. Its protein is CAISESGGGAHEQYF.

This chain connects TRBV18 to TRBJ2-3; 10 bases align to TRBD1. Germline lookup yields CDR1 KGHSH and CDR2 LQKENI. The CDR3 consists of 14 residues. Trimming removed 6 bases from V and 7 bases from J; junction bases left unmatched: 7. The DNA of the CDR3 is TGTGCCAGCTCCCTCGACAGGGGGCTAAATACGCAGTATTTT. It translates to CASSLDRGLNTQYF. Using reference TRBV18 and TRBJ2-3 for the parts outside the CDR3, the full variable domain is NAGVMQNPRHLVRRRGQEARLRCSPMKGHSHVYWYRQLPEEGLKFMVYLQKENIIDESGMPKERFSAEFPKEGPSILRIQQVVRGDSAAYFCASSLDRGLNTQYFGPGTRLTVL.

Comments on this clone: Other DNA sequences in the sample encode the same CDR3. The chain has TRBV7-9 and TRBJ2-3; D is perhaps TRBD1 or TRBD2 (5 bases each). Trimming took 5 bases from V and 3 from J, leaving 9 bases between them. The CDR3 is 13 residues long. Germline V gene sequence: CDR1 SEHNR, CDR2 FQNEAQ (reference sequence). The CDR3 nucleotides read TGTGCCAGCAGCCTTGGGGGTACAGATACGCAGTATTTT. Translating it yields CASSLGGTDTQYF.

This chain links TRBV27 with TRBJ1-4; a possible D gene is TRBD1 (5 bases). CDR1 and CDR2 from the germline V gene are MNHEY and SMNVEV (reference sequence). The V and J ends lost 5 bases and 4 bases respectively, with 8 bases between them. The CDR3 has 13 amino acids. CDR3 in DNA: TGTGCCAGCAGTGGTCAGGGTAATGAAAAACTGTTTTTT. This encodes CASSGQGNEKLFF.

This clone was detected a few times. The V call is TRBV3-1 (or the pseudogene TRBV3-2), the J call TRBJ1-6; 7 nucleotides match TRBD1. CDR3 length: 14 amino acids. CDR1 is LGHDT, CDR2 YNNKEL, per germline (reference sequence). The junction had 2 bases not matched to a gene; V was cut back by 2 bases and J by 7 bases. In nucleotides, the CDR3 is TGTGCCAGCAGCCAATTACAGGGGAATTCACCCCTCCACTTT. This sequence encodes CASSQLQGNSPLHF.

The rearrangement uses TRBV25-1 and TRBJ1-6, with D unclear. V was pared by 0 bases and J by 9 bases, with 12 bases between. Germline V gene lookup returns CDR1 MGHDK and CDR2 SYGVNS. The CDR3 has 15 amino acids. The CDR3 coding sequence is TGTGCCAGCAGTGAATATACCACCCCTGGTTCACCCCTCCACTTT. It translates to CASSEYTTPGSPLHF. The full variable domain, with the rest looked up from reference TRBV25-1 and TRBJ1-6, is EADIYQTPRYLVIGTGKKITLECSQTMGHDKMYWYQQDPGMELHLIHYSYGVNSTEKGDLSSESTVSRIRTEHFPLTLESARPSHTSQYLCASSEYTTPGSPLHFGNGTRLTVT.

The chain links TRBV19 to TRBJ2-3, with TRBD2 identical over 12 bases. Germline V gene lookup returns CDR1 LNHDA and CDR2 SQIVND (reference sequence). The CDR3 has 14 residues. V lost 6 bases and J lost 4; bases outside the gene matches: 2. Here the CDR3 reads CASRLAGGPDTQYF. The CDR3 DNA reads TGTGCCAGTAGGCTAGCGGGGGGGCCAGATACGCAGTATTTT.

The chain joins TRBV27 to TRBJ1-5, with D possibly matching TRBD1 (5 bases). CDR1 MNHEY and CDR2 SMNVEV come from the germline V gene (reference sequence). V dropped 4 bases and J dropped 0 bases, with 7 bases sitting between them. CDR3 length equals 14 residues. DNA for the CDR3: TGTGCCAGCAGTTCAGGGTCTAGCAATCAGCCCCAGCATTTT. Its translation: CASSSGSSNQPQHF.

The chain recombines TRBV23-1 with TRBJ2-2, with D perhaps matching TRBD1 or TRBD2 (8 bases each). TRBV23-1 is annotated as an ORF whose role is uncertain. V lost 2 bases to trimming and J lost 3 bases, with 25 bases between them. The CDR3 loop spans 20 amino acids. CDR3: CASSQQGASGGCGYTGELFF. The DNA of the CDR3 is TGCGCCAGCAGTCAACAGGGGGCCAGCGGGGGATGTGGGTACACCGGGGAGCTGTTTTTT.

As DNA, the CDR3 is TGTGCCAGCAGCGGGGGGACTCCCAGCTCCTACGAGCAGTACTTC. It specifies CASSGGTPSSYEQYF. This chain connects TRBV9 to TRBJ2-7, with D maybe TRBD2 (6 bases). Germline CDR1 and CDR2: SGDLS and YYNGEE. The CDR3 contains 15 residues. Trimming stripped 3 bases from V and 0 bases from J, with 13 bases between.

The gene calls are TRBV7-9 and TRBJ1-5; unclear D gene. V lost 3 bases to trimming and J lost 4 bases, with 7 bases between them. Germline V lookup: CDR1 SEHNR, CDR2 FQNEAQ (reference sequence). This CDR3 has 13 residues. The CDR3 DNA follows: TGTGCCAGCAGCTTGTCAGCGAATCAGCCCCAGCATTTT. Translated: CASSLSANQPQHF.

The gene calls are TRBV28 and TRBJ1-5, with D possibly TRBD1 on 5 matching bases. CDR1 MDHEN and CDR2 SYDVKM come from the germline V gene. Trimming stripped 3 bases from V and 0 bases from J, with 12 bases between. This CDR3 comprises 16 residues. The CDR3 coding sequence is TGTGCCAGCAGTTTCTGGACACCGATTAGCAATCAGCCCCAGCATTTT. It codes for CASSFWTPISNQPQHF.